Shown below are 28 T cell receptor beta chains from a single sample sequenced in a study of blood T cell repertoires in COVID-19. Using immunoSEQ multiplex PCR, the repertoire was profiled, and TCRdb retains in-frame clones only, with some absent. The sample contains approximately 300,000 clones, roughly 90% of which appear only once. The specimen sequenced was PBMCs or T cells enriched from blood (not recorded which). The receptor set was obtained from a man between 60 and 75 years old who had recovered from COVID-19.

The rearrangement uses TRBV15 and TRBJ1-1, with D unclear. The V gene's germline CDR1 is LNHNV and CDR2 YYDKDF (reference sequence). The CDR3 sequence is 15 residues long. Trimming shortened V by 1 base and J by 1 base, and 10 bases separated the two germline ends. Here the CDR3 reads CATSRVVTGNTEAFF. CDR3 in DNA: TGTGCCACCAGCAGAGTAGTCACGGGGAACACTGAAGCTTTCTTT.

This chain uses TRBV18 with TRBJ1-1, with a possible D match to TRBD1 (6 bases). This CDR3 contains 15 residues. The V end lost 1 base, the J end lost 2 bases, and 11 bases lay between the germline ends. The germline gives CDR1 KGHSH, CDR2 LQKENI. CDR3 protein: CASSPLGQRNTEAFF. The CDR3 coding sequence is TGTGCCAGCTCACCACTTGGACAGAGAAACACTGAAGCTTTCTTT.

The chain joins TRBV2 to TRBJ2-1; D may be TRBD2 (6 bases). Germline CDR1 SNHLY, CDR2 FYNNEI. The CDR3 length is 14 residues. V was shortened by 10 bases and J by 4 bases, with 17 bases between the two germline ends. CDR3 amino acids: CATSRTTSYNEQFF. CDR3 DNA sequence: TGTGCCACCTCCCGGACTACTTCGTACAATGAGCAGTTCTTC. Drawing the rest from reference TRBV2 and TRBJ2-1, the complete variable domain is EPEVTQTPSHQVTQMGQEVILRCVPISNHLYFYWYRQILGQKVEFLVSFYNNEISEKSEIFDDQFSVERPDGSNFTLKIRSTKLEDSAMYFCATSRTTSYNEQFFGPGTRLTVL.

The chain carries TRBV29-1 and TRBJ2-1; D unclear. V was pared by 3 bases and J by 10 bases, with 16 bases between. CDR1 and CDR2 from the germline V gene are SQVTM and ANQGSEA. This CDR3 is 13 amino acids long. The CDR3 DNA reads TGCAGCGTTGACGGCCCTAGGTACGGCGAGCAGTTCTTC. It is translated as CSVDGPRYGEQFF.

The chain couples TRBV30 to TRBJ2-7; 7 nucleotides match TRBD2. Trimming cost V 2 bases and J 3 bases; bases outside gene matches: 4. Germline V gene data show CDR1 as GTSNPN and CDR2 as SVGIG (reference sequence). There are 13 residues in the CDR3. CDR3 residues: CAWSSGTIYEQYF. The CDR3 coding sequence is TGTGCCTGGAGTTCCGGGACTATCTACGAGCAGTACTTC.

This clone was recorded a few times. Different DNA sequences within this sample yield the same CDR3. In nucleotides, the CDR3 is TGCGCCAGCAGCTTGGAAGGCAGGGGAACAGATACGCAGTATTTT. Its protein is CASSLEGRGTDTQYF. The rearrangement uses TRBV5-1 and TRBJ2-3, with a tentative D call TRBD1 (6 bases). The CDR3 covers 15 residues. Germline lookup yields CDR1 SGHRS and CDR2 YFSETQ. The V end was cut by 0 bases, the J end by 3 bases, with 11 bases between.

This clone was picked up many times. The chain recombines TRBV5-5 with TRBJ2-7; the D is unclear. Germline V lookup: CDR1 SGHKS, CDR2 YYEKEE (reference sequence). V lost 0 bases to trimming and J lost 2 bases, with 15 bases between them. The CDR3 runs 16 residues. The CDR3: CASSLASSKSAYEQYF. In DNA form, the CDR3 reads TGTGCCAGCAGCTTGGCGTCGAGTAAATCGGCCTACGAGCAGTACTTC. The full variable domain, completed using reference TRBV5-5 and TRBJ2-7, is DAGVTQSPTHLIKTRGQQVTLRCSPISGHKSVSWYQQVLGQGPQFIFQYYEKEERGRGNFPDRFSARQFPNYSSELNVNALLLGDSALYLCASSLASSKSAYEQYFGPGTRLTVT.

The rearrangement uses TRBV19 and TRBJ2-2; D not certain. The V and J ends lost 0 bases and 6 bases respectively, with 8 bases between them. The CDR3 sequence is 14 residues long. Germline V CDR1 and CDR2: LNHDA, SQIVND (reference sequence). CDR3 bases: TGTGCCAGTAGTATAGATATGTCAGCCGGGGAGCTGTTTTTT. The encoded protein is CASSIDMSAGELFF.

The rearrangement uses TRBV6-5 and TRBJ1-1; the match to TRBD1 covers 7 bases. V was pared by 6 bases and J by 1 base, with 8 bases of the junction left unmatched. The CDR3 runs 15 residues. Per the germline V gene, CDR1 is MNHEY and CDR2 is SVGAGI. CDR3 residues: CASRPPGTENTEAFF. As DNA, the CDR3 is TGTGCCAGCAGACCACCCGGGACAGAGAACACTGAAGCTTTCTTT.

The sample holds a few counts of this clone. The chain has TRBV5-4 and TRBJ1-3; D not resolved. The CDR3 runs to 14 residues. Germline CDR1 SGHNT, CDR2 YYREEE (reference sequence). Trimming removed 0 bases from V and 0 bases from J, with 4 bases in between. The CDR3 spells CASSLDSSGNTIYF. DNA of the CDR3: TGTGCCAGCAGCTTGGACAGCTCTGGAAACACCATATATTTT.

This clone showed up just once. The chain carries TRBV5-1 and TRBJ2-1, with TRBD2 as a possible D gene (5 bases). This CDR3 contains 14 residues. Germline-derived CDR1 and CDR2 are SGHRS and YFSETQ. Trimming took 0 bases from V and 5 from J, leaving 9 bases between them. CDR3 in amino acids: CASSLVRENNEQFF. In nucleotides, the CDR3 is TGCGCCAGCAGCTTGGTGAGGGAGAACAATGAGCAGTTCTTC.

V usage is TRBV29-1 and J usage is TRBJ2-2, with 11 positions matching TRBD2. Losses at the gene ends were 6 bases for V and 4 bases for J; bases not matched to a gene: 19. Germline-derived CDR1 and CDR2 are SQVTM and ANQGSEA. The CDR3 consists of 19 residues. The CDR3 bases are TGCAGCGTGGGAGGGATCACTAGCGGGAGTCGTTTGGGCACCGGGGAGCTGTTTTTT. Amino acid sequence: CSVGGITSGSRLGTGELFF.

This clone was counted a single time. The rearrangement links TRBV29-1 to TRBJ1-1, with a tentative D call TRBD1 (5 bases). Trimming removed 4 bases at V and 1 base at J, with 13 bases between. The CDR3 sequence is 14 residues long. Per germline, CDR1 SQVTM and CDR2 ANQGSEA. CDR3 DNA sequence: TGCAGCGTTGGGAAGGGACTCGAGAACACTGAAGCTTTCTTT. Its translation is CSVGKGLENTEAFF.

The V gene is TRBV14, the J gene TRBJ2-1, with D hard to call. The CDR3 is 16 residues long. CDR1 is SGHDN, CDR2 FVKESK, per germline. V was shortened by 4 bases and J by 4 bases, with 17 bases between the two germline ends. Here the CDR3 reads CASSRDQRSQYNEQFF. DNA for the CDR3: TGTGCCAGCAGCCGAGACCAAAGGAGCCAATACAATGAGCAGTTCTTC.

The rearrangement uses TRBV3-1 (or the pseudogene TRBV3-2) and TRBJ2-3; 8 positions match TRBD2. Trimming cost V 4 bases and J 9 bases; bases outside gene matches: 15. Germline CDR1 and CDR2: LGHDT and YNNKEL (reference sequence). The CDR3 runs 16 residues. The CDR3 reads CASSLPGLGQRETQYF. CDR3 nucleotides: TGTGCCAGCAGCCTACCGGGACTAGGTCAACGCGAGACGCAGTATTTT.

The V and J genes are TRBV18 and TRBJ2-3; 10 bases agree with TRBD2. The trim removed 5 bases at V and 2 bases at J, leaving 4 bases unmatched. The CDR3 is 15 amino acids. Germline V lookup: CDR1 KGHSH, CDR2 LQKENI. The chain's CDR3 is CASSSLAGTTDTQYF. Here the CDR3 DNA reads TGTGCCAGCTCATCACTAGCGGGGACCACAGATACGCAGTATTTT.

V usage is TRBV5-6 and J usage is TRBJ2-1; 7 bases map to TRBD2. Germline loops: CDR1 SGHDT, CDR2 YYEEEE. Losses at the gene ends were 0 bases for V and 3 bases for J; bases not matched to a gene: 3. CDR3 length: 15 residues. The CDR3 protein is CASSLGAGVYNEQFF. The CDR3 DNA follows: TGTGCCAGCAGCTTGGGGGCGGGAGTCTACAATGAGCAGTTCTTC.

V and J are TRBV3-1 (or the pseudogene TRBV3-2) and TRBJ2-3; D is possibly TRBD2 (5 bases). The length of the CDR3 is 14 residues. V was clipped by 7 bases and J by 1 base, with 12 bases between them. The germline V gene has CDR1 LGHDT and CDR2 YNNKEL (reference sequence). This CDR3 is CASTTRDGTDTQYF. The CDR3 DNA is TGTGCCAGCACTACGAGGGATGGCACAGATACGCAGTATTTT.

The J gene is TRBJ1-5, the V gene TRBV28, with unresolved D. The CDR3 has 13 amino acids. V was shortened by 6 bases and J by 9 bases, with 15 bases between the two germline ends. Per the germline V gene, CDR1 is MDHEN and CDR2 is SYDVKM. The CDR3 here is CASSLGLEGPQHF. CDR3 in DNA: TGTGCCAGCAGCTTAGGACTTGAGGGGCCCCAGCATTTT.

The chain has TRBV20-1 and TRBJ1-1; D is undetermined. Germline loops: CDR1 DFQATT, CDR2 SNEGSKA (reference sequence). The CDR3 is made up of 10 amino acids. Deletions cut 3 bases from V and 11 bases from J, with 10 bases between. CDR3 nucleotide sequence: TGCAGTGCTAGTGACACGGGGGCTTTCTTT. This translates into CSASDTGAFF.

The J gene is TRBJ2-3, the V gene TRBV4-3; maybe TRBD2 (5 bases). CDR3 size: 15 residues. Trimming pared 3 bases from V and 1 base from J, leaving 11 bases between. Germline V CDR1 and CDR2: LGHNA, YSLEER. In DNA, the CDR3 is TGCGCCAGCAGCCATCAAGCGGAAGGCACAGATACGCAGTATTTT. Encoded protein: CASSHQAEGTDTQYF.

This clone was detected a few times. The rearrangement links TRBV6-5 to TRBJ2-3; possible D gene TRBD2, 5 bases. The CDR3 is 13 residues long. CDR1 is MNHEY, CDR2 SVGAGI, per germline. Trimming took off 6 bases at V and 0 bases at J, with 7 bases between the two ends. The CDR3 reads CASRLASTDTQYF. As DNA, the CDR3 is TGTGCCAGCAGGTTAGCGAGCACAGATACGCAGTATTTT.

The chain links TRBV2 to TRBJ1-6; no firm D call. The CDR3 runs to 13 residues. Trimming took off 5 bases at V and 7 bases at J, with 9 bases between the two ends. Germline V lookup: CDR1 SNHLY, CDR2 FYNNEI. In DNA, the CDR3 is TGTGCCAGCAGTATTCCGGTGAATTCACCCCTCCACTTT. It codes for CASSIPVNSPLHF.

V usage is TRBV29-1 and J usage is TRBJ2-7, with a possible D match to TRBD2 (7 bases). Trimming removed 4 bases at V and 1 base at J, with 17 bases between. Germline CDR1 is SQVTM and CDR2 is ANQGSEA. There are 15 residues in the CDR3. CDR3 sequence reads: CSVAGLRGLSYEQYF. DNA of the CDR3: TGCAGCGTTGCCGGACTCAGGGGACTATCCTACGAGCAGTACTTC.

This clone has only a few counts. The chain employs TRBV4-1 and TRBJ1-6, with D maybe TRBD1 (5 bases). V was pared by 2 bases and J by 6 bases, with 8 bases between. The germline V gene encodes CDR1 MGHRA and CDR2 YSYEKL. This CDR3 has 14 amino acids. CDR3 protein: CASSQSTVNSPLHF. The DNA of the CDR3 is TGCGCCAGCAGCCAATCGACAGTTAATTCACCCCTCCACTTT.

The CDR3 spells CASSDRDSSSYEQYF. In nucleotides, the CDR3 is TGTGCCAGCAGCGACCGGGACAGTTCCTCCTACGAGCAGTACTTC. The chain combines TRBV7-2 with TRBJ2-7; 7 bases align to TRBD1. The CDR3 is 15 residues long. V gave up 5 bases and J gave up 0 bases; unmatched junction bases: 7. Germline CDR1 is SGHTA and CDR2 is FQGNSA.

The V call is TRBV19, the J call TRBJ1-4; 8 bases are shared with TRBD1. Germline CDR1 LNHDA, CDR2 SQIVND (reference sequence). The length of the CDR3 is 14 residues. The J segment lost 7 bases and the V segment lost 4 bases, leaving 5 bases of the junction unmatched. The CDR3 spells CASSRTGQGEKLFF. The DNA for the CDR3 is TGTGCCAGTAGTAGGACAGGGCAGGGTGAAAAACTGTTTTTT.

Concerning this clone itself: The sample contains more than one DNA sequence encoding this CDR3. V is TRBV6-5 and J is TRBJ2-7; perhaps TRBD2 as D (5 bases). The CDR3 has 15 residues. Trimming shortened V by 0 bases and J by 0 bases, and 9 bases separated the two germline ends. CDR1 and CDR2 (germline): MNHEY, SVGAGI. CDR3 coding DNA: TGTGCCAGCAGTTACTCGAGTCGGGGCTCCTACGAGCAGTACTTC. Translated: CASSYSSRGSYEQYF.